These 27 T cell receptor gamma chains came from one sample sequenced in a study of intestinal T cells in coeliac disease. Using approximately 220 ng of biopsy DNA, TRG was amplified with LymphoTrack primers. TCRdb re-processed the multiplex PCR reads via CATT. The sample holds approximately 1,300 gamma-chain clones; about 45% are singletons and the top ten take approximately 15%. Genomic DNA came from ten approximately 4.7-µm formalin-fixed paraffin-embedded scrolls per case. Specimen: a duodenal biopsy. The receptors derive from a human donor with celiac disease.

The chain is built from TRGV8 and TRGJ1 or TRGJ2. V was clipped by 6 bases and J by 3 bases; unmatched bases: 5. From germline, CDR1 is VENAVY and CDR2 YDSYNSRV. This CDR3 comprises 12 residues. CDR3 nucleotide sequence: TGTGCCACCTGGACCCGTTATTATAAGAAACTCTTT. This sequence encodes CATWTRYYKKLF.

The rearrangement joins TRGV3 to TRGJ1 or TRGJ2. The ends lost 0 bases at V and 3 bases at J; junction bases unmatched: 23. The CDR3 loop spans 20 amino acids. Germline values: CDR1 VTNTFY, CDR2 YDVSTARD (reference sequence). CDR3 sequence (DNA): TGTGCCACCTGGGACAGGTCCCACCTCCGCCCCCGACTATCTTATTATAAGAAACTCTTT. Translating gives CATWDRSHLRPRLSYYKKLF.

The CDR3 sequence is CATWDDRSDWIKTF. The CDR3 DNA sequence: TGTGCCACCTGGGACGACCGTAGTGATTGGATCAAGACGTTT. This chain connects TRGV2 to TRGJP2. The CDR3 is 14 residues long. Germline CDR1 is EGSNGY and CDR2 is YDSYNSKV. J gave up 3 bases and V 2 bases, and 3 bases lay outside the gene matches.

This clone was found a few times. TCRdb has a much larger clone's protein, which differs at residue 5 from the translation of this DNA, likely because of a read error; what is shown is the protein translated from the DNA. The chain carries TRGV10 and TRGJ1 or TRGJ2. TRGV10 is flagged as an ORF with uncertain function. CDR3 length: 12 residues. J lost 4 bases, V lost 8 bases, and 6 bases had no gene match. The CDR3 region is CAAWGFYYKKLF. CDR3 in DNA: TGTGCTGCGTGGGGCTTCTATTATAAGAAACTCTTT.

The table lists this clone with a few counts. The chain employs TRGV2 and TRGJP2. Germline V CDR1 and CDR2: EGSNGY, YDSYNSKV. This CDR3 is built from 13 residues. The V and J ends lost 1 base and 10 bases, in that order; junction bases with no gene match: 6. Here the CDR3 DNA reads TGTGCCACCTGGGACGGCATCGGTTGGATCAAGACGTTT. As protein: CATWDGIGWIKTF.

In this sample, this clone is large. The rearrangement joins TRGV10 to TRGJP1. TRGV10 has ORF status, its function being uncertain. Trimming removed 8 bases from V and 0 bases from J; junction bases left unmatched: 13. This CDR3 is built from 17 residues. The CDR3 DNA follows: TGTGCTGCGTGGGATTTAGGAGGGTATACCACTGGTTGGTTCAAGATATTT. Translated, it gives CAAWDLGGYTTGWFKIF.

This chain connects TRGV9 to TRGJ1 or TRGJ2. V dropped 2 bases and J dropped 9; count of bases not matched to a gene: 10. The CDR3 is 13 amino acids. Germline V gene data show CDR1 as GITISATS and CDR2 as ISYDGTV (reference sequence). CDR3 nucleotide sequence: TGTGCCTTGTGGGAGGGACTGCTCTTTAAGAAACTCTTT. Residues: CALWEGLLFKKLF.

Comments on this clone: A single base separates this from a much larger clone, so it may be a read error. The V gene is TRGV2, the J gene TRGJ1 or TRGJ2. The germline gives CDR1 EGSNGY, CDR2 YDSYNSKV. Trimming removed 5 bases from V and 5 bases from J; junction bases left unmatched: 3. The CDR3 is made up of 11 amino acids. The chain's CDR3 is CATWGDYKKLF. CDR3 nucleotides: TGTGCCACCTGGGGGGATTATAAGAAACTCTTT.

V and J are TRGV3 and TRGJ1 or TRGJ2. The CDR3 loop spans 14 amino acids. V trimming: 9 bases; J trimming: 3 bases; junction bases outside the gene matches: 14. The V gene's germline CDR1 is VTNTFY and CDR2 YDVSTARD (reference sequence). CDR3 amino acids: CATRATLFYYKKLF. Written as DNA, the CDR3 is TGTGCCACCCGAGCCACTCTCTTTTATTATAAGAAACTCTTT.

Of note for this clone: Additional DNA sequences in this sample encode the identical CDR3. The chain couples TRGV4 to TRGJ1 or TRGJ2. Germline values: CDR1 EGSTGY, CDR2 YDSYTSSV. This CDR3 comprises 13 residues. V gave up 5 bases and J gave up 4 bases; unmatched junction bases: 8. The CDR3 spells CATWAALYYKKLF. For the CDR3, the DNA is TGTGCCACCTGGGCCGCTCTATATTATAAGAAACTCTTT.

This rearrangement joins TRGV8 to TRGJ1 or TRGJ2. V was pared by 2 bases and J by 5 bases, with 6 bases of the junction left unmatched. CDR1 and CDR2 from the germline V gene are VENAVY and YDSYNSRV. This CDR3 has 13 amino acids. CDR3: CATWDISDYKKLF. CDR3 nucleotide sequence: TGTGCCACCTGGGATATCTCCGATTATAAGAAACTCTTT.

The gene calls are TRGV10 and TRGJ1 or TRGJ2. TRGV10 qualifies as an ORF whose function is uncertain. V shed 10 bases and J 7 bases; nucleotides not matched to a gene: 11. CDR3 length: 12 residues. CDR3: CAAYGLLYKKLF. Written as DNA, the CDR3 is TGTGCTGCGTATGGACTGCTATATAAGAAACTCTTT.

This clone was detected a few times. V is TRGV2 and J is TRGJ1 or TRGJ2. The CDR3 totals 15 residues. V trimming: 0 bases; J trimming: 5 bases; junction bases outside the gene matches: 10. The V gene's germline CDR1 is EGSNGY and CDR2 YDSYNSKV. The CDR3: CATWDGLFSHYKKLF. The CDR3 region has the DNA TGTGCCACCTGGGACGGGCTTTTTAGTCATTATAAGAAACTCTTT.

The rearrangement links TRGV3 to TRGJ1 or TRGJ2. Germline lookup yields CDR1 VTNTFY and CDR2 YDVSTARD (reference sequence). The junction had 13 bases not matched to a gene; V was cut back by 4 bases and J by 4 bases. The CDR3 runs to 15 residues. The CDR3 is CATWERGGHYYKKLF. The CDR3 DNA follows: TGTGCCACCTGGGAGCGTGGGGGCCACTATTATAAGAAACTCTTT.

This clone was detected a few times. The chain has TRGV8 and TRGJ1 or TRGJ2. The trim removed 5 bases at V and 3 bases at J, leaving 4 bases unmatched. The CDR3 is made up of 12 amino acids. Germline V CDR1 and CDR2: VENAVY, YDSYNSRV. The CDR3 loop reads CATWGLYYKKLF. In DNA form, the CDR3 reads TGTGCCACCTGGGGCCTTTATTATAAGAAACTCTTT.

V usage is TRGV8 and J usage is TRGJ1 or TRGJ2. The CDR3 covers 14 residues. Losses at the gene ends were 2 bases for V and 3 bases for J; bases not matched to a gene: 7. Germline-derived CDR1 and CDR2 are VENAVY and YDSYNSRV. The CDR3 DNA follows: TGTGCCACCTGGGATAAACGAGGTTATTATAAGAAACTCTTT. It encodes CATWDKRGYYKKLF.

A word on this clone: Germline is not matched at one junction end, which may reflect a read error. This sequence joins TRGV4 and TRGJ1 or TRGJ2. The CDR3 loop spans 16 amino acids. Germline assignment: CDR1 EGSTGY and CDR2 YDSYTSSV. The CDR3 DNA sequence: TGTGCCACCTGGGGTGGGCCGGAGGGGGGTTATTATAAGAAACTCTTT. Protein sequence: CATWGGPEGGYYKKLF.

In regard to this clone: The sample contains more than one DNA sequence encoding this CDR3. The chain links TRGV2 to TRGJ1 or TRGJ2. The CDR3 totals 12 residues. The ends lost 1 base at V and 6 bases at J; junction bases unmatched: 3. Germline CDR1 EGSNGY, CDR2 YDSYNSKV. The CDR3 DNA sequence: TGTGCCACCTGGGACGGCCCTTATAAGAAACTCTTT. The encoded protein is CATWDGPYKKLF.

The chain joins TRGV10 to TRGJ1 or TRGJ2. TRGV10 is an open reading frame, and its role is uncertain. The CDR3 runs to 10 residues. The V and J ends lost 8 bases and 13 bases, in that order; junction bases with no gene match: 9. As DNA, the CDR3 is TGTGCTGCGTGGGATAGGCATAAACTCTTT. This gives the protein CAAWDRHKLF.

The chain combines TRGV8 with TRGJ1 or TRGJ2. Germline V gene data show CDR1 as VENAVY and CDR2 as YDSYNSRV. CDR3 length: 16 residues. J lost 1 base, V lost 1 base, and 10 bases had no gene match. CDR3 DNA: TGTGCCACCTGGGATAGAATCTCGCTTAATTATTATAAGAAACTCTTT. The encoded protein is CATWDRISLNYYKKLF.

This chain connects TRGV8 to TRGJ1 or TRGJ2. Losses at the gene ends were 6 bases for V and 10 bases for J; bases not matched to a gene: 3. The CDR3 contains 9 residues. Germline CDR1 reads VENAVY; CDR2 reads YDSYNSRV. The CDR3 DNA follows: TGTGCCACCTGGCCAAAGAAACTCTTT. Residues: CATWPKKLF.

By share of the sample, this clone is large (0.1 to 1%). This chain links TRGV2 with TRGJP2. Germline CDR1 reads EGSNGY; CDR2 reads YDSYNSKV. The J segment lost 3 bases and the V segment lost 1 base, leaving 2 bases of the junction unmatched. This CDR3 is 14 amino acids long. CDR3 DNA: TGTGCCACCTGGGACGGCTGTAGTGATTGGATCAAGACGTTT. This sequence encodes CATWDGCSDWIKTF.

The V call is TRGV8, the J call TRGJ1 or TRGJ2. Per the germline V gene, CDR1 is VENAVY and CDR2 is YDSYNSRV. J lost 2 bases, V lost 5 bases, and 15 bases had no gene match. This CDR3 has 16 amino acids. CDR3 amino acids: CATWVSFSRDYYKKLF. Written as DNA, the CDR3 is TGTGCCACCTGGGTCTCGTTTAGTAGGGATTATTATAAGAAACTCTTT.

The chain joins TRGV5 to TRGJ1 or TRGJ2. The ends lost 0 bases at V and 12 bases at J; junction bases unmatched: 8. The CDR3 extends over 12 amino acids. Germline CDR1 reads VINAFY; CDR2 reads YDVSNSKD. The CDR3 here is CATWDRPDRKLF. The CDR3 DNA follows: TGTGCCACCTGGGACAGGCCAGATCGGAAACTCTTT.

This clone has a handful of counts. With a much larger clone just one base away, this may be a read error. The V call is TRGV8, the J call TRGJ1 or TRGJ2. The CDR3 loop spans 13 amino acids. The germline gives CDR1 VENAVY, CDR2 YDSYNSRV. Trimming removed 0 bases from V and 3 bases from J; junction bases left unmatched: 2. The CDR3 sequence: CATWDRIYYKKLF. In DNA form, the CDR3 reads TGTGCCACCTGGGATAGGATTTATTATAAGAAACTCTTT.

The sample holds a few counts of this clone. The chain is built from TRGV4 and TRGJ1 or TRGJ2. The CDR3 extends over 13 amino acids. Per germline, CDR1 EGSTGY and CDR2 YDSYTSSV. After removal of 4 bases from V and 3 bases from J, the junction contained 6 bases not matched to a gene. The CDR3 reads CATWESGYYKKLF. The DNA of the CDR3 is TGTGCCACCTGGGAGTCGGGTTATTATAAGAAACTCTTT.

This clone appeared a few times. The chain joins TRGV9 to TRGJ1 or TRGJ2. This CDR3 region has 14 residues. V gave up 2 bases and J gave up 12 bases; unmatched junction bases: 16. Germline V gene sequence: CDR1 GITISATS, CDR2 ISYDGTV (reference sequence). CDR3 coding DNA: TGTGCCTTGTGGGAGGGACTTGGGTTATATGGGAAACTCTTT. Translating it yields CALWEGLGLYGKLF.